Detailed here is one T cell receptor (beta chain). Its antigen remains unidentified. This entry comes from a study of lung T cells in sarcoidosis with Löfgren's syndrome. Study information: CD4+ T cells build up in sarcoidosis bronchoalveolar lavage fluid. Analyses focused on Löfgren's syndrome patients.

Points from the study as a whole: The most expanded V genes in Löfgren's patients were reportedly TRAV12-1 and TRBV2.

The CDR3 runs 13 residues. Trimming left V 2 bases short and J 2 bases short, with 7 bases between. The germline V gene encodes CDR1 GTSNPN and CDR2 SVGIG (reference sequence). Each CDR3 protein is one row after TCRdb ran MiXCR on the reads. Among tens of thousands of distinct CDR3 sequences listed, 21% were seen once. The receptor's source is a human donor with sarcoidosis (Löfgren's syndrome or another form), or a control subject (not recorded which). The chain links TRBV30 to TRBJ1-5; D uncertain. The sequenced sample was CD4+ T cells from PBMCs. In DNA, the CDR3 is TGTGCCTGGAGTAAGGGAGGCAATCAGCCCCAGCATTTT. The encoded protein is CAWSKGGNQPQHF.